This section outlines one TCR beta chain sequence together with its context. The antigen remains unidentified. Here immunoSEQ multiplex PCR was the method, and the copy in TCRdb shows in-frame clones only, minus some. Among about 160,000 clones, over 75% were seen once, and the ten largest hold around 4.4%. Both about-4-week and about-12-week second-dose recipients were combined. The entry originates in a study of T cell responses to AZD1222 COVID-19 vaccine. Study-wide results and limits: Baseline seropositivity occurred in only a handful of AZD1222 recipients.

The V end was cut by 2 bases, the J end by 1 base, with 11 bases between. Germline-derived CDR1 and CDR2 are GTSNPN and SVGIG (reference sequence). The CDR3 is 14 residues long. Source: peripheral blood, taken 28 days after the second AZD1222 dose. This TCR was recovered from an adult who received the AZD1222 COVID-19 vaccine. The chain links TRBV30 to TRBJ1-1; D gene unclear. The CDR3 sequence is CAWSPPYTNTEAFF. In nucleotides, the CDR3 is TGTGCCTGGAGTCCCCCCTACACGAACACTGAAGCTTTCTTT. Full variable domain (outside the CDR3, taken from reference TRBV30 and TRBJ1-1): SQTIHQWPATLVQPVGSPLSLECTVEGTSNPNLYWYRQAAGRGLQLLFYSVGIGQISSEVPQNLSASRPQDRQFILSSKKLLLSDSGFYLCAWSPPYTNTEAFFGQGTRLTVV.